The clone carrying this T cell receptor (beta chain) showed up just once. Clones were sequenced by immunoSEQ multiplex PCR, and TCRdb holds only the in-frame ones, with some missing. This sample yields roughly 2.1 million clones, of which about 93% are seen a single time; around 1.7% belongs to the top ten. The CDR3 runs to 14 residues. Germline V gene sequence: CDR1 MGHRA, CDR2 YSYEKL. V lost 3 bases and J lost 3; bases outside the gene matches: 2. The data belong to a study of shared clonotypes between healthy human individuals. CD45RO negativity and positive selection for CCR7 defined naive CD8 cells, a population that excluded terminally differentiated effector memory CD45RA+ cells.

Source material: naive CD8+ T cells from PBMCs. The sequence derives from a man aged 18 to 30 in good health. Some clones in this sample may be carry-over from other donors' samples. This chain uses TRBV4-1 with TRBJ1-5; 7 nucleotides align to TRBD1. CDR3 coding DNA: TGCGCCAGCAGCCACGGGACAGACAATCAGCCCCAGCATTTT. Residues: CASSHGTDNQPQHF.